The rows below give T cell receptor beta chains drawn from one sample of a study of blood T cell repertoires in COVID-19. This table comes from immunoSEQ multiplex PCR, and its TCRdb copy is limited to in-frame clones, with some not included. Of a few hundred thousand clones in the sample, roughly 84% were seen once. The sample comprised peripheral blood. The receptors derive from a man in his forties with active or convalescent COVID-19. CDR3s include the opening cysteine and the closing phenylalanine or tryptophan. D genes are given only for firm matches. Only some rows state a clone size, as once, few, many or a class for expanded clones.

CDR3aa: CASGLGAMTGNTIYF
CDR3nt: TGCGCCAGCGGCCTAGGGGCCATGACTGGAAACACCATATATTTT
abundance: .
v_gene: TRBV10-2
j_gene: TRBJ1-3
d_gene: .
len: 15

CDR3aa: CATSEVGTGELFF
CDR3nt: TGTGCCACCAGTGAAGTCGGCACCGGGGAGCTGTTTTTT
abundance: .
v_gene: TRBV24-1
j_gene: TRBJ2-2
d_gene: .
len: 13

CDR3aa: CASSPGQSYGYTF
CDR3nt: TGTGCCAGCAGTCCCGGACAGTCCTATGGCTACACCTTC
abundance: .
v_gene: TRBV27
j_gene: TRBJ1-2
d_gene: .
len: 13

CDR3aa: CASSQVGRGNEQYF
CDR3nt: TGTGCCAGCAGCCAAGTCGGGAGAGGGAACGAGCAGTACTTC
abundance: few
v_gene: TRBV28
j_gene: TRBJ2-7
d_gene: .
len: 14

CDR3aa: CASSRDRETLEQYF
CDR3nt: TGCGCCAGCAGCCGGGACAGGGAGACTCTCGAGCAGTACTTC
abundance: once
v_gene: TRBV5-1
j_gene: TRBJ2-7
d_gene: TRBD1
len: 14

CDR3aa: CASSTPGADTQYF
CDR3nt: TGTGCCAGCAGTACCCCCGGGGCAGATACGCAGTATTTT
abundance: once
v_gene: TRBV28
j_gene: TRBJ2-3
d_gene: .
len: 13

CDR3aa: CASSLSGTGASYEQYF
CDR3nt: TGTGCCAGCAGTTTATCGGGGACAGGGGCCTCCTACGAGCAGTACTTC
abundance: once
v_gene: TRBV27
j_gene: TRBJ2-7
d_gene: TRBD1
len: 16

CDR3aa: CASSPLAASSYEQYF
CDR3nt: TGTGCCAGCAGCCCCCTAGCGGCTAGCTCCTACGAGCAGTACTTC
abundance: .
v_gene: TRBV28
j_gene: TRBJ2-7
d_gene: TRBD2
len: 15

CDR3aa: CAIAGNTEAFF
CDR3nt: TGTGCCATCGCAGGGAACACTGAAGCTTTCTTT
abundance: .
v_gene: TRBV2
j_gene: TRBJ1-1
d_gene: .
len: 11

CDR3aa: CASSAQRWQGVFSTEAFF
CDR3nt: TGTGCCAGCAGCGCCCAAAGGTGGCAGGGTGTTTTTAGCACTGAAGCTTTCTTT
abundance: .
v_gene: TRBV21-1
j_gene: TRBJ1-1
d_gene: .
len: 18

CDR3aa: CASSEAWGQSGDGYTF
CDR3nt: TGTGCCAGCAGTGAAGCCTGGGGACAAAGCGGGGATGGCTACACCTTC
abundance: .
v_gene: TRBV6-1
j_gene: TRBJ1-2
d_gene: .
len: 16

CDR3aa: CASSTGVEKEKLFF
CDR3nt: TGTGCCAGCAGTACAGGGGTCGAAAAAGAAAAACTGTTTTTT
abundance: .
v_gene: TRBV6-5
j_gene: TRBJ1-4
d_gene: TRBD1
len: 14

CDR3aa: CASSLESGQVRLLGGYTF
CDR3nt: TGTGCCAGCAGTTTAGAGTCGGGACAGGTGCGATTATTGGGAGGCTACACCTTC
abundance: once
v_gene: TRBV28
j_gene: TRBJ1-2
d_gene: TRBD1
len: 18

CDR3aa: CASRSRDTANYGYTF
CDR3nt: TGTGCCAGCAGATCCCGGGACACCGCTAACTATGGCTACACCTTC
abundance: .
v_gene: TRBV28
j_gene: TRBJ1-2
d_gene: .
len: 15

CDR3aa: CASRYRERTEAFF
CDR3nt: TGTGCCAGCAGATACAGGGAGAGGACTGAAGCTTTCTTT
abundance: .
v_gene: TRBV2
j_gene: TRBJ1-1
d_gene: .
len: 13

CDR3aa: CASSVKPNSPLHF
CDR3nt: TGTGCCAGCAGTGTGAAGCCGAATTCACCCCTCCACTTT
abundance: .
v_gene: TRBV2
j_gene: TRBJ1-6
d_gene: .
len: 13

CDR3aa: CASSRTRQGSNEQYF
CDR3nt: TGTGCCAGCAGCCGAACCCGACAGGGTAGCAACGAGCAGTACTTC
abundance: .
v_gene: TRBV6-5
j_gene: TRBJ2-7
d_gene: TRBD1
len: 15

CDR3aa: CASSPGTGQAFF
CDR3nt: TGTGCCAGCAGCCCCGGGACAGGGCAAGCTTTCTTT
abundance: .
v_gene: TRBV13
j_gene: TRBJ1-1
d_gene: TRBD1
len: 12

CDR3aa: CASIIGENTEAFF
CDR3nt: TGTGCCAGTATAATTGGAGAGAACACTGAAGCTTTCTTT
abundance: .
v_gene: TRBV19
j_gene: TRBJ1-1
d_gene: .
len: 13

CDR3aa: CASSPGQGMVLFF
CDR3nt: TGTGCCAGCAGTCCGGGACAGGGGATGGTTCTGTTTTTT
abundance: .
v_gene: TRBV28
j_gene: TRBJ1-4
d_gene: TRBD1
len: 13

CDR3aa: CASSGPGTSLDTQYF
CDR3nt: TGTGCCAGCAGTGGACCTGGGACTAGTTTGGATACGCAGTATTTT
abundance: .
v_gene: TRBV25-1
j_gene: TRBJ2-3
d_gene: TRBD2
len: 15

CDR3aa: CASSKLGGRSPLHF
CDR3nt: TGTGCCAGTAGCAAACTGGGGGGGCGTTCACCCCTCCACTTT
abundance: .
v_gene: TRBV19
j_gene: TRBJ1-6
d_gene: .
len: 14

CDR3aa: CASSSTRWAGRSYNEQFF
CDR3nt: TGTGCCAGCAGTTCAACCCGTTGGGCAGGGCGCTCCTACAATGAGCAGTTCTTC
abundance: .
v_gene: TRBV28
j_gene: TRBJ2-1
d_gene: .
len: 18

CDR3aa: CASSTSGPLGEQFF
CDR3nt: TGTGCCAGTAGTACTAGCGGGCCTCTGGGTGAGCAGTTCTTC
abundance: .
v_gene: TRBV19
j_gene: TRBJ2-1
d_gene: TRBD2
len: 14

CDR3aa: CSFDRGSGTEAFF
CDR3nt: TGCAGCTTTGACCGGGGTTCTGGCACTGAAGCTTTCTTT
abundance: .
v_gene: TRBV29-1
j_gene: TRBJ1-1
d_gene: .
len: 13

CDR3aa: CATQVGQNTEAFF
CDR3nt: TGTGCCACCCAAGTCGGACAGAACACTGAAGCTTTCTTT
abundance: .
v_gene: TRBV28
j_gene: TRBJ1-1
d_gene: .
len: 13

CDR3aa: CASSTTQGYGYTF
CDR3nt: TGTGCCAGCAGTACAACGCAGGGGTATGGCTACACCTTC
abundance: .
v_gene: TRBV28
j_gene: TRBJ1-2
d_gene: .
len: 13

CDR3aa: CASSENGAGIGTQYF
CDR3nt: TGTGCCAGCAGTGAAAATGGCGCAGGGATTGGGACCCAGTACTTC
abundance: .
v_gene: TRBV2
j_gene: TRBJ2-5
d_gene: .
len: 15

CDR3aa: CASSPLSARQAIQETQYF
CDR3nt: TGTGCCAGCAGTCCCTTGTCGGCGCGACAGGCCATCCAAGAGACCCAGTACTTC
abundance: .
v_gene: TRBV27
j_gene: TRBJ2-5
d_gene: .
len: 18

CDR3aa: CASSYRSGITRDAFF
CDR3nt: TGTGCCAGCAGTTACCGATCGGGAATTACGAGGGATGCTTTCTTT
abundance: once
v_gene: TRBV5-8
j_gene: TRBJ1-1
d_gene: .
len: 15

CDR3aa: CASSFLLQVANEKLFF
CDR3nt: TGTGCCAGCAGTTTCCTATTGCAGGTCGCTAATGAAAAACTGTTTTTT
abundance: .
v_gene: TRBV28
j_gene: TRBJ1-4
d_gene: .
len: 16

CDR3aa: CASSAYRVAVSYSNQPQHF
CDR3nt: TGTGCCAGCAGCGCCTACAGGGTAGCCGTGTCGTATAGCAATCAGCCCCAGCATTTT
abundance: .
v_gene: TRBV5-8
j_gene: TRBJ1-5
d_gene: .
len: 19

CDR3aa: CASRKRGTGLYEQYF
CDR3nt: TGTGCCAGCCGTAAGAGGGGGACAGGGTTGTACGAGCAGTACTTC
abundance: .
v_gene: TRBV6-5
j_gene: TRBJ2-7
d_gene: TRBD1
len: 15